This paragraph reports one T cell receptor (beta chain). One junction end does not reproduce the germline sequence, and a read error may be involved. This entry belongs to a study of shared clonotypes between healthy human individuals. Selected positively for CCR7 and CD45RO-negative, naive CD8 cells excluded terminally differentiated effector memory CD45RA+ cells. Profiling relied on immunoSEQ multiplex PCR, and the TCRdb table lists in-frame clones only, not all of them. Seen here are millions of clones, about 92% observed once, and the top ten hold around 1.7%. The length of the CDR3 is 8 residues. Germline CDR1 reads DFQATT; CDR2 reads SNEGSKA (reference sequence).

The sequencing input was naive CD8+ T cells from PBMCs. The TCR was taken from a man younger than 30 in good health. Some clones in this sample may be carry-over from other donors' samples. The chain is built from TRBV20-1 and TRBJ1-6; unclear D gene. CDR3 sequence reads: CGNSPLHF. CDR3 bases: TGTGGTAATTCACCCCTCCACTTT.